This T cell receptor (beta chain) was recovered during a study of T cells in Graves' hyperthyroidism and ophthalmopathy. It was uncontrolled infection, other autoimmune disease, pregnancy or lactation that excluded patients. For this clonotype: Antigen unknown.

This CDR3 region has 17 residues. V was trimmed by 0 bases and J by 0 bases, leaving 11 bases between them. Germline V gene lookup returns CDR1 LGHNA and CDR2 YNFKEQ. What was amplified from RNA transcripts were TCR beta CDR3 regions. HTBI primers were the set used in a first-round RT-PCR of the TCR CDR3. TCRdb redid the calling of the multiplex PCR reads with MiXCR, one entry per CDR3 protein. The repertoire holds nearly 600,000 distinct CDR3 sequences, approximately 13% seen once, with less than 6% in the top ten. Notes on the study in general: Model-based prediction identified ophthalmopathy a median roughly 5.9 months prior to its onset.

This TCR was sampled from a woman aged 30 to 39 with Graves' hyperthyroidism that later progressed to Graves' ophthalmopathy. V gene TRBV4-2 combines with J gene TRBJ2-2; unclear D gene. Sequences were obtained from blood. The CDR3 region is CASSQDTTDPNTGELFF. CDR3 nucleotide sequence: TGTGCCAGCAGCCAAGATACTACGGATCCGAACACCGGGGAGCTGTTTTTT.